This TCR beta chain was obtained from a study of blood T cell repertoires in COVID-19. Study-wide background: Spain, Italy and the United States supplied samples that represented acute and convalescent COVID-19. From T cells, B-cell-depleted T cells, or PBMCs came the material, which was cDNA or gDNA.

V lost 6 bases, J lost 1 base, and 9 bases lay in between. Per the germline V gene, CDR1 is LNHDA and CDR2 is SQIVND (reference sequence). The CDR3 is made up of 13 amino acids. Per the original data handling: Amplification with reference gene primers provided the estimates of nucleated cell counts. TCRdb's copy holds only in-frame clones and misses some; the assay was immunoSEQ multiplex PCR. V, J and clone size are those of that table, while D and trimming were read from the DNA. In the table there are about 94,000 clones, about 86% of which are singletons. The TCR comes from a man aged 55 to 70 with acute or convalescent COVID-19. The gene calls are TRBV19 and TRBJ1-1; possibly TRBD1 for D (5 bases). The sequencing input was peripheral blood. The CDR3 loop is CASRLTANTEAFF. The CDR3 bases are TGTGCCAGTAGATTGACAGCGAACACTGAAGCTTTCTTT. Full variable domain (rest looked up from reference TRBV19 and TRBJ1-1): DGGITQSPKYLFRKEGQNVTLSCEQNLNHDAMYWYRQDPGQGLRLIYYSQIVNDFQKGDIAEGYSVSREKKESFPLTVTSAQKNPTAFYLCASRLTANTEAFFGQGTRLTVV.